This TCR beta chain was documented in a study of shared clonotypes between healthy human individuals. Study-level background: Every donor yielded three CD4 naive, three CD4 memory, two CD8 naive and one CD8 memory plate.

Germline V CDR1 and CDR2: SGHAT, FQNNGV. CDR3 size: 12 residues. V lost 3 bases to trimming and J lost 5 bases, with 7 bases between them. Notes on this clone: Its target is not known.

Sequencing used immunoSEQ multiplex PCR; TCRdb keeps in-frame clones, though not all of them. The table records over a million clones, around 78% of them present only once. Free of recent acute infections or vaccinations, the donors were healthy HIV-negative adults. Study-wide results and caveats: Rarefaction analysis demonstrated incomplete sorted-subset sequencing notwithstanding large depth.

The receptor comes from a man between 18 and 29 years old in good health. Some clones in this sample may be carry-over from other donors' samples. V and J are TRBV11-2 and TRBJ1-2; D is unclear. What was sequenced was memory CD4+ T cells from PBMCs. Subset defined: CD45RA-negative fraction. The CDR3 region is CASSFTAYGYTF. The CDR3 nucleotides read TGTGCCAGCAGCTTTACGGCTTATGGCTACACCTTC. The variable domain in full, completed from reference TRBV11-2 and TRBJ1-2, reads EAGVAQSPRYKIIEKRQSVAFWCNPISGHATLYWYQQILGQGPKLLIQFQNNGVVDDSQLPKDRFSAERLKGVDSTLKIQPAKLEDSAVYLCASSFTAYGYTFGSGTRLTVV.